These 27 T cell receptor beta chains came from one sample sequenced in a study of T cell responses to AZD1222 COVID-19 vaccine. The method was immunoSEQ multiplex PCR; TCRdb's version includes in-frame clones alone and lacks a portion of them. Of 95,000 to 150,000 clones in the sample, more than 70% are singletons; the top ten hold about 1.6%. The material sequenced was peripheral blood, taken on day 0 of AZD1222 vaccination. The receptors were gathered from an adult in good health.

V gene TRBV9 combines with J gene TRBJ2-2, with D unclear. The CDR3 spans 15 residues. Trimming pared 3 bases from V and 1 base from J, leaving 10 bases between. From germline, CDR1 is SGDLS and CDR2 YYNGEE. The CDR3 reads CASSGTSWNTGELFF. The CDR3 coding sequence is TGTGCCAGCAGCGGTACAAGTTGGAACACCGGGGAGCTGTTTTTT.

Here the CDR3 reads CATSDSLAGGSYNEQFF. The CDR3 region has the DNA TGTGCCACCAGTGACTCCTTAGCGGGAGGCTCCTACAATGAGCAGTTCTTC. The chain combines TRBV24-1 with TRBJ2-1, with TRBD2 identical over 10 bases. V gave up 4 bases and J gave up 0 bases; unmatched junction bases: 5. This CDR3 is 17 amino acids long. Looked up from germline, CDR1 is KGHDR and CDR2 is SFDVKD.

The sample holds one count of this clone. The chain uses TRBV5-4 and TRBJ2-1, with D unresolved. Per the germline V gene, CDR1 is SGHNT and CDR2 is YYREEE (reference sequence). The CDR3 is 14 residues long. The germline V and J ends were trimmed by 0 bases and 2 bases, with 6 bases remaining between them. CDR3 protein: CASSLGTAYNEQFF. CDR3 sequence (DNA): TGTGCCAGCAGCTTGGGTACAGCCTACAATGAGCAGTTCTTC.

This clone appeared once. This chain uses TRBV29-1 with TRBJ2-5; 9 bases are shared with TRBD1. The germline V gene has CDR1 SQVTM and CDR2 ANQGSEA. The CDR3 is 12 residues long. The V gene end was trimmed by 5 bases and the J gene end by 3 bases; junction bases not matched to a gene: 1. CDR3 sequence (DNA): TGCAGCGTTACAGGGGGCGAAGAGACCCAGTACTTC. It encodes CSVTGGEETQYF.

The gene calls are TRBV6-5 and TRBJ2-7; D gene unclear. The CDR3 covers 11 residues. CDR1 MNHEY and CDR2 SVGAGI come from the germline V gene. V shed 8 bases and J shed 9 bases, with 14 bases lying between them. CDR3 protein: CASGWSSGQYF. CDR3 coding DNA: TGTGCCAGCGGCTGGTCTTCAGGGCAGTACTTC.

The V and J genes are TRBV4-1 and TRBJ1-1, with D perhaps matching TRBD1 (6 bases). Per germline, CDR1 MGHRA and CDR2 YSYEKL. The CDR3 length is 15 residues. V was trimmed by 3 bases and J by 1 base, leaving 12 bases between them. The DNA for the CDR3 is TGCGCCAGCAGCCAGCGGGACATAACGAACACTGAAGCTTTCTTT. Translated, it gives CASSQRDITNTEAFF.

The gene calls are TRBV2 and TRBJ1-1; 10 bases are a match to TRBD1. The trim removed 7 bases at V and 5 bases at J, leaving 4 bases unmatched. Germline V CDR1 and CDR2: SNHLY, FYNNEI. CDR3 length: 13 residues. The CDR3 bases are TGTGCCAGCATGACGGACAGGGGGACTGAAGCTTTCTTT. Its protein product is CASMTDRGTEAFF.

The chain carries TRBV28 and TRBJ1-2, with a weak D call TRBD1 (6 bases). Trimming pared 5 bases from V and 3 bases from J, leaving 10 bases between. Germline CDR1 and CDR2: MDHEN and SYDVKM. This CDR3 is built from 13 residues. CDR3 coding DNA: TGTGCCAGCAGTGTCGGGACACACTATGGCTACACCTTC. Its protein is CASSVGTHYGYTF.

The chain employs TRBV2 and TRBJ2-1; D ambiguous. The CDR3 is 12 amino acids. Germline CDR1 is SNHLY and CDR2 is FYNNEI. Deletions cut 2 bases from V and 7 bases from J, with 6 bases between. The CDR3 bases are TGTGCCAGCAGTGAAATGGGGAATGAGCAGTTCTTC. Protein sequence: CASSEMGNEQFF. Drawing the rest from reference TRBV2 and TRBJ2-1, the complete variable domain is EPEVTQTPSHQVTQMGQEVILRCVPISNHLYFYWYRQILGQKVEFLVSFYNNEISEKSEIFDDQFSVERPDGSNFTLKIRSTKLEDSAMYFCASSEMGNEQFFGPGTRLTVL.

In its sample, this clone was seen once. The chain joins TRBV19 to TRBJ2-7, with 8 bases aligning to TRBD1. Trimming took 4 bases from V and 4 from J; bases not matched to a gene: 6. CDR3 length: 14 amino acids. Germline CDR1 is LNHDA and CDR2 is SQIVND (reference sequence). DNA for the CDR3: TGTGCCAGTAGTACAAGACAGGGGTATTACGAGCAGTACTTC. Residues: CASSTRQGYYEQYF. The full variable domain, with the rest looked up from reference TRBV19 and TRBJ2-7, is DGGITQSPKYLFRKEGQNVTLSCEQNLNHDAMYWYRQDPGQGLRLIYYSQIVNDFQKGDIAEGYSVSREKKESFPLTVTSAQKNPTAFYLCASSTRQGYYEQYFGPGTRLTVT.

The CDR3 coding sequence is TGTGCCAGTGGGACGGCAGTCAGGCCTAATGAAAAACTGTTTTTT. It specifies CASGTAVRPNEKLFF. This rearrangement joins TRBV19 to TRBJ1-4; possible D gene TRBD1, 5 bases. Between the trimmed V and J ends, which lost 8 bases and 3 bases, there was a span of 16 bases. Per the germline V gene, CDR1 is LNHDA and CDR2 is SQIVND (reference sequence). The CDR3 contains 15 residues.

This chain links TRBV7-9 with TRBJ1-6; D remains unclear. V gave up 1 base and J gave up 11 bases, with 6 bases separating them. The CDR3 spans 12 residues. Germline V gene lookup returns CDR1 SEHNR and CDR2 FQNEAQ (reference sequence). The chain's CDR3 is CASSLVDPPLHF. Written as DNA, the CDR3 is TGTGCCAGCAGCTTAGTTGACCCACCCCTCCACTTT. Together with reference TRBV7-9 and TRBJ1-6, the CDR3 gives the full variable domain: DTGVSQNPRHKITKRGQNVTFRCDPISEHNRLYWYRQTLGQGPEFLTYFQNEAQLEKSRLLSDRFSAERPKGSFSTLEIQRTEQGDSAMYLCASSLVDPPLHFGNGTRLTVT.

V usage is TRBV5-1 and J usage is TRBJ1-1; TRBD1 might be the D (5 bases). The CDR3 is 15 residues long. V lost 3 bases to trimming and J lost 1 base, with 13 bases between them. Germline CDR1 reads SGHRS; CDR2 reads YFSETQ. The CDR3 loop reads CASSSQLDRNTEAFF. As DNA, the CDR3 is TGCGCCAGCAGCTCCCAGCTCGACAGGAACACTGAAGCTTTCTTT.

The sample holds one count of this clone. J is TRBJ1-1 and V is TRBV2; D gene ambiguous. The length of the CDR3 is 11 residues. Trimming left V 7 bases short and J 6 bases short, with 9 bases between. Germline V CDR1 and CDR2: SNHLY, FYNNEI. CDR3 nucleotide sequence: TGTGCCAGCATTCGGAGCGCTGAAGCTTTCTTT. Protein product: CASIRSAEAFF. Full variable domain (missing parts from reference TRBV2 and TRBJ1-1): EPEVTQTPSHQVTQMGQEVILRCVPISNHLYFYWYRQILGQKVEFLVSFYNNEISEKSEIFDDQFSVERPDGSNFTLKIRSTKLEDSAMYFCASIRSAEAFFGQGTRLTVV.

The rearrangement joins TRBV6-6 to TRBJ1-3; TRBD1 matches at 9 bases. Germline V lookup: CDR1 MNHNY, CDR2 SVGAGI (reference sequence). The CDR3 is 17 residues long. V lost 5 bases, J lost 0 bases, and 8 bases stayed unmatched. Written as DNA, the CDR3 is TGTGCCAGCAGTCAGGCCGGGACAGGGTTCTCTGGAAACACCATATATTTT. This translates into CASSQAGTGFSGNTIYF.

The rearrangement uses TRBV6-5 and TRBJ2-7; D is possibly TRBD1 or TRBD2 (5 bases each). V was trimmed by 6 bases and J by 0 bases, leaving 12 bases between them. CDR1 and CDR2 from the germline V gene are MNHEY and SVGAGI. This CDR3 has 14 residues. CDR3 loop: CASSRDPSSYEQYF. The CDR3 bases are TGTGCCAGCAGCCGGGACCCCAGCTCCTACGAGCAGTACTTC.

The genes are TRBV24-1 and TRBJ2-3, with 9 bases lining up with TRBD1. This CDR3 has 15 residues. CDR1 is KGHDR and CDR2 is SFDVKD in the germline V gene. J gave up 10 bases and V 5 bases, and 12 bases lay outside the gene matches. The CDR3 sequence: CATSGAQGASGAQYF. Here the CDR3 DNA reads TGTGCCACCAGTGGGGCACAGGGGGCGTCGGGAGCGCAGTATTTT.

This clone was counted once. This CDR3 reads CASSWGTTEAFF. In nucleotides, the CDR3 is TGTGCCAGCAGCTGGGGGACTACTGAAGCTTTCTTT. This chain links TRBV5-4 with TRBJ1-1; possibly TRBD1 for D (5 bases). The CDR3 has 12 residues. Trimming stripped 3 bases from V and 5 bases from J, with 8 bases between. Per the germline V gene, CDR1 is SGHNT and CDR2 is YYREEE (reference sequence).

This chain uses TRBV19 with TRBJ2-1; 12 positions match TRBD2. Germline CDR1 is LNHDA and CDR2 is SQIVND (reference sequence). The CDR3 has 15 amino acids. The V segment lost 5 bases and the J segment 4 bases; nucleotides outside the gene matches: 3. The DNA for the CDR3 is TGTGCCAGTAGTTCGACTAGCGGGGGATACAATGAGCAGTTCTTC. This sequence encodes CASSSTSGGYNEQFF.

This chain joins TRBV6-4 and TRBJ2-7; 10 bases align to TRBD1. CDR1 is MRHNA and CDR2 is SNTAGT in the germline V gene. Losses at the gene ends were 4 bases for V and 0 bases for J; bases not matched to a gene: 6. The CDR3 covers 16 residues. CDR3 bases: TGTGCCAGCAGTGGGGACAGGGGCTACCGCTCCTACGAGCAGTACTTC. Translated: CASSGDRGYRSYEQYF.

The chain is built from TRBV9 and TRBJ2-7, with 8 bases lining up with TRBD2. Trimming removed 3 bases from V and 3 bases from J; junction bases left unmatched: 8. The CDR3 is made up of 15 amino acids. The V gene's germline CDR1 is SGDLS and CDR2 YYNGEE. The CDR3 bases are TGTGCCAGCAGCGCCAACAGCGGGAGTATCTACGAGCAGTACTTC. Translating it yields CASSANSGSIYEQYF.

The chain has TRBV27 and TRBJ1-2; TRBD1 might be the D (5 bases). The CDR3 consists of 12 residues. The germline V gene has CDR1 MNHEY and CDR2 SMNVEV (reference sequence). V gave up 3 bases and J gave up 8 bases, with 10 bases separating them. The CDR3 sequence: CASSFRGNGYTF. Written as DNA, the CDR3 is TGTGCCAGCAGTTTTCGGGGGAACGGCTACACCTTC.

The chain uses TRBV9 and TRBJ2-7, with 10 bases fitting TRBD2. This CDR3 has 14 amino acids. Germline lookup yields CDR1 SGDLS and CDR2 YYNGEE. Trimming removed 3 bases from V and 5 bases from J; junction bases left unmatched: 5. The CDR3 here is CASSGAGGPNEQYF. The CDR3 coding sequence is TGTGCCAGCAGCGGAGCGGGAGGGCCCAACGAGCAGTACTTC.

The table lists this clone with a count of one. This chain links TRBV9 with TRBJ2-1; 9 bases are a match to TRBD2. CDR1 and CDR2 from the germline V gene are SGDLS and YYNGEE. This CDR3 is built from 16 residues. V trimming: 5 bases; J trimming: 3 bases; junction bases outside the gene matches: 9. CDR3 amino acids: CASSDSSGVFYNEQFF. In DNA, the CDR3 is TGTGCCAGCAGTGACTCTAGCGGGGTCTTCTACAATGAGCAGTTCTTC.

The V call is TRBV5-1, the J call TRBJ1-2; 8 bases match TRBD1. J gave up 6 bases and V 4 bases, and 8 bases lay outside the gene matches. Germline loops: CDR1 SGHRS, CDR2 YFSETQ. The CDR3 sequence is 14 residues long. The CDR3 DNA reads TGCGCCAGCAGCGAACCAGGGGGCGCTAATGGCTACACCTTC. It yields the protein CASSEPGGANGYTF.

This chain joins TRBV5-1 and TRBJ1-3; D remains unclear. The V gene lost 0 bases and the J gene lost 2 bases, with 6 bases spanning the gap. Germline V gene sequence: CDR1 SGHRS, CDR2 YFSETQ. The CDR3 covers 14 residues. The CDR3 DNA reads TGCGCCAGCAGCTTGGGGTCAACTGGAAACACCATATATTTT. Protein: CASSLGSTGNTIYF.

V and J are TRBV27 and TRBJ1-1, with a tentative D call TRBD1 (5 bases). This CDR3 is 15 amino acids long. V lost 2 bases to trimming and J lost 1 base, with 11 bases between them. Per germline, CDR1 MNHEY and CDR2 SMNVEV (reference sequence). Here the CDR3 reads CASSLMSQGNTEAFF. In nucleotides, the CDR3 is TGTGCCAGCAGTTTAATGAGTCAGGGGAACACTGAAGCTTTCTTT.